This T cell receptor (beta chain) was documented in a study of Graves' ophthalmopathy and Graves' hyperthyroidism. About the research overall: Peripheral blood sampling occurred at initial diagnosis, before any treatment.

This clonotype has only a few counts. The authors amplified TCR beta CDR3 regions, and they did so from RNA transcripts for repertoire sequencing. HTBI primers primed a first-round RT-PCR, and a second-round multiplex PCR followed. TCRdb used MiXCR to reprocess the multiplex PCR reads, holding one entry per CDR3 protein. Among hundreds of thousands of distinct CDR3 sequences listed, about two fifths were seen once. Other autoimmune diseases, uncontrolled infections, pregnancy or lactation ruled patients out of participation. The origin of this receptor is an adult man with Graves' ophthalmopathy. Material for sequencing was peripheral blood.

The CDR3 region has the DNA TGTGCCAGCAGCTCGACACCCCCCCGGAGGGGGCGGAACACCGGGGAGCTGTTTTTT. This encodes CASSSTPPRRGRNTGELFF. The V and J genes are TRBV11-2 and TRBJ2-2, with TRBD1 as a possible D gene (7 bases). V was cut by 4 bases and J by 1 base, with 22 bases left in between. The germline V gene has CDR1 SGHAT and CDR2 FQNNGV. This CDR3 region has 19 residues.